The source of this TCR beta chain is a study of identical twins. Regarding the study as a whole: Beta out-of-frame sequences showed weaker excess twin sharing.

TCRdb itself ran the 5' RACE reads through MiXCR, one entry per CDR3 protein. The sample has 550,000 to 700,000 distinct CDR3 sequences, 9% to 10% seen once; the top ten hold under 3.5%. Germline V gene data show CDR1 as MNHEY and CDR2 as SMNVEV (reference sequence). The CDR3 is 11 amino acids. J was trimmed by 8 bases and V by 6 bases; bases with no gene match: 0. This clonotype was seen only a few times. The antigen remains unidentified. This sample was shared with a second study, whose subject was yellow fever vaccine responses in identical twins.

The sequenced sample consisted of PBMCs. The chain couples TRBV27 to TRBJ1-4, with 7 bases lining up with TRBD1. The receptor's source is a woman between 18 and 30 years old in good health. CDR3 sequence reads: CASRDREKLFF. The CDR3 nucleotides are TGTGCCAGCAGGGACAGGGAAAAACTGTTTTTT. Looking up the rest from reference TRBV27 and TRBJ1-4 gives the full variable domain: EAQVTQNPRYLITVTGKKLTVTCSQNMNHEYMSWYRQDPGLGLRQIYYSMNVEVTDKGDVPEGYKVSRKEKRNFPLILESPSPNQTSLYFCASRDREKLFFGSGTQLSVL.